This TCR beta chain came from a study of T cell responses to AZD1222 COVID-19 vaccine. Some clones are missing from TCRdb's copy, which holds only in-frame ones; the method was immunoSEQ multiplex PCR. This table holds about 140,000 clones, around 93% found once. Regarding this clone: Its antigen is not known.

Trimming stripped 4 bases from V and 0 bases from J, with 13 bases between. Germline V gene lookup returns CDR1 MDHEN and CDR2 SYDVKM. The CDR3 extends over 16 amino acids. Study results and limitations: CD4 TCRs linked to vaccination spanned spike, dominating at 160-218 and 743-854. Nearly half of the spike-specific TCRs reportedly recognize variant regions that carry no mutations. Repertoires were obtained solely post-peak T cell response.

The sample in question was peripheral blood, obtained 28 days after the second AZD1222 dose. This sequence originates from an adult who received the AZD1222 COVID-19 vaccine. The chain uses TRBV28 and TRBJ1-3, with D maybe TRBD1 (5 bases). CDR3: CASSSPGRDSGNTIYF. CDR3 DNA: TGTGCCAGCAGTTCCCCAGGGCGGGACTCTGGAAACACCATATATTTT.